The clone carrying this TCR beta chain was recorded at least ten times. Antigen unknown. TCRdb redid the calling of the reads with MiXCR, one entry per CDR3 protein. The sample records around 530,000 distinct CDR3 sequences, about 30% being singletons. V shed 7 bases and J shed 3 bases, with 18 bases lying between them. Germline CDR1 is SGHTA and CDR2 is FQGNSA. CDR3 size: 15 residues. These data originate in a study of T cell repertoires in cytomegalovirus infection. Findings and caveats of the study: CMV-specific TCR beta clonotypes restricted by HLA-C were the ones dominating the ex vivo response.

The chain links TRBV7-2 to TRBJ2-5; D uncertain. The receptor's source is a human donor in good health (CMV status not recorded). Some clones in this sample may be carry-over from other donors' samples. Material for sequencing was PBMCs. The CDR3 reads CASTPSRVTKETQYF. CDR3 sequence (DNA): TGTGCCAGCACCCCAAGTCGGGTTACTAAAGAGACCCAGTACTTC.